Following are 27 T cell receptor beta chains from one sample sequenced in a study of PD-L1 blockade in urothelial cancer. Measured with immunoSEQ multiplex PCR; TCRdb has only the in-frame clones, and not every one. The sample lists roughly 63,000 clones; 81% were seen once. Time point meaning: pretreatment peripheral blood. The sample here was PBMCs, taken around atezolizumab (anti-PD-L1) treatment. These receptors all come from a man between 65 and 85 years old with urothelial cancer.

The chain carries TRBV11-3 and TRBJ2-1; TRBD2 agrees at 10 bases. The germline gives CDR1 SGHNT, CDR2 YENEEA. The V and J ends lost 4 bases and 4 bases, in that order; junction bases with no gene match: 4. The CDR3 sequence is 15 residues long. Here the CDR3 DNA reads TGTGCCAGCAGCTCCCCGACTAGCGGGTACAATGAGCAGTTCTTC. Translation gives CASSSPTSGYNEQFF.

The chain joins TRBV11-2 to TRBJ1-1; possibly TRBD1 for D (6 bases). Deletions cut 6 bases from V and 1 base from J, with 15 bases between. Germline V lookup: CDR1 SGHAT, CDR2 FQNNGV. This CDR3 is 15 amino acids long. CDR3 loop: CASRRQRTENTEAFF. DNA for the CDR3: TGTGCCAGCAGACGACAACGGACAGAGAACACTGAAGCTTTCTTT.

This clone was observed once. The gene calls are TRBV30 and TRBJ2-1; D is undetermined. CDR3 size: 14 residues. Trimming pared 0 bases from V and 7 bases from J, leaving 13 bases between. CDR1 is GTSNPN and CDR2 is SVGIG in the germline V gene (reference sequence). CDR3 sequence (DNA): TGTGCCTGGAGTGTGAACCTACTTGAAAATGAGCAGTTCTTC. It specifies CAWSVNLLENEQFF.

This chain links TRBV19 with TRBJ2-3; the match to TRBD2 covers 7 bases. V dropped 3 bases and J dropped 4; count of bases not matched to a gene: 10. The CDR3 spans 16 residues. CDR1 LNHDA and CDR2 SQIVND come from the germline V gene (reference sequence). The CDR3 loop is CASSIPGLEVADTQYF. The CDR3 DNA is TGTGCCAGTAGTATCCCCGGACTAGAAGTGGCAGATACGCAGTATTTT.

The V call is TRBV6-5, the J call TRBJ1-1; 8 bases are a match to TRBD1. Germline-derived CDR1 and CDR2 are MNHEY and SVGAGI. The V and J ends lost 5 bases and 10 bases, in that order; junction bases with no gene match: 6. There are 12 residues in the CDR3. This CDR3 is CASSVRQGRAFF. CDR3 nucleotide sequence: TGTGCCAGCAGTGTTAGACAGGGGCGAGCTTTCTTT.

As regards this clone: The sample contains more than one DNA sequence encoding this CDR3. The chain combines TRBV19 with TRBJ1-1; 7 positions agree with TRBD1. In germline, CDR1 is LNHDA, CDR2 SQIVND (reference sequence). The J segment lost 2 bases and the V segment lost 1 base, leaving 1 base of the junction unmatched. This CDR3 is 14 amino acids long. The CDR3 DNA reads TGTGCCAGTAGTATAGCAGGGGGTAACACTGAAGCTTTCTTT. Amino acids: CASSIAGGNTEAFF.

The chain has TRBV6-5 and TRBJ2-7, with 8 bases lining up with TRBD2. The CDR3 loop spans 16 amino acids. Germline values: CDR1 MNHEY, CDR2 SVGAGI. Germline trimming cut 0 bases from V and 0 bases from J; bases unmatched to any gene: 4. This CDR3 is CASSYSAGADSYEQYF. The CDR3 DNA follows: TGTGCCAGCAGTTACTCAGCGGGAGCCGACTCCTACGAGCAGTACTTC.

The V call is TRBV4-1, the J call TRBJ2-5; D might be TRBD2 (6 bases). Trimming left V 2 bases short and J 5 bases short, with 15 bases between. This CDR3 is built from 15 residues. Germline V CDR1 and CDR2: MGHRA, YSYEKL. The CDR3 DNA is TGCGCCAGCAGCCAAAACCTAGCGCTGGGCGAGACCCAGTACTTC. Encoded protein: CASSQNLALGETQYF.

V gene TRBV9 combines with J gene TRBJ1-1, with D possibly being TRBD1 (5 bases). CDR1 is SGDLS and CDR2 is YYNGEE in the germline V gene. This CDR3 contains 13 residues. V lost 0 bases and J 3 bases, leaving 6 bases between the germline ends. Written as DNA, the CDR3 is TGTGCCAGCAGCGTAGAAGGGGACACTGAAGCTTTCTTT. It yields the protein CASSVEGDTEAFF.

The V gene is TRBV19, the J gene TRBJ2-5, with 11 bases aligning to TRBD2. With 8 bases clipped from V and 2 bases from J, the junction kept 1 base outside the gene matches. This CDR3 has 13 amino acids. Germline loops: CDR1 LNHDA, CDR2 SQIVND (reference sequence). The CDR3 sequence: CASGTSGQETQYF. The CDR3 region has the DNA TGTGCCAGTGGGACTAGCGGACAAGAGACCCAGTACTTC.

Here the CDR3 DNA reads TGTGCCAGCAGCTTAGGGCGCGGGGCGAATCAGCCCCAGCATTTT. Translation: CASSLGRGANQPQHF. The chain employs TRBV7-2 and TRBJ1-5, with D tentatively TRBD1 (5 bases). The CDR3 is made up of 15 amino acids. Germline V gene data show CDR1 as SGHTA and CDR2 as FQGNSA. The V end lost 1 base, the J end lost 4 bases, and 11 bases lay between the germline ends.

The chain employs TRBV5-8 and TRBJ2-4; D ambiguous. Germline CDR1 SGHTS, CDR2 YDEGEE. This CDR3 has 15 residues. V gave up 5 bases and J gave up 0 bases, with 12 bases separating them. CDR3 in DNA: TGTGCCAGCAGAATCGACATCCTAGCCAAAAACATTCAGTACTTC. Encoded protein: CASRIDILAKNIQYF.

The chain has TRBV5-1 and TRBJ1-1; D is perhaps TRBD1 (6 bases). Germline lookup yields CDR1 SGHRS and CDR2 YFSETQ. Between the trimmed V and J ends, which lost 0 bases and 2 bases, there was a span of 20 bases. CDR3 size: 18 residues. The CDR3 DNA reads TGCGCCAGCAGCTTGGAGGGAACCGGGGGGGCCTATAACACTGAAGCTTTCTTT. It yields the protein CASSLEGTGGAYNTEAFF.

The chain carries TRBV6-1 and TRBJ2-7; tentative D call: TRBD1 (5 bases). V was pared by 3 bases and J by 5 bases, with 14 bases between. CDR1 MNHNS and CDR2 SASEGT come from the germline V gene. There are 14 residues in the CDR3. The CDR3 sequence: CASSEQGFSDEQYF. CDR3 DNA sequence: TGTGCCAGCAGTGAGCAGGGTTTCAGCGACGAGCAGTACTTC.

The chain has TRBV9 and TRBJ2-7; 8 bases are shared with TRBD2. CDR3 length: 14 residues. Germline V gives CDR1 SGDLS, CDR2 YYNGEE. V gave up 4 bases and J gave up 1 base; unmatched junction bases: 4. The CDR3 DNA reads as TGTGCCAGCAGCACTAGCGGCGCTTCCTACGAGCAGTACTTC. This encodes CASSTSGASYEQYF.

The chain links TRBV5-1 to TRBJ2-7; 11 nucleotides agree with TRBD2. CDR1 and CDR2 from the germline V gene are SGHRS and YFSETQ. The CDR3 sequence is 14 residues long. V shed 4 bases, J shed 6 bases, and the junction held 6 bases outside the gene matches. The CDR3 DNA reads TGCGCCAGCAGCCGTAGCGGGGGGGACAGCGAGCAGTACTTC. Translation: CASSRSGGDSEQYF.

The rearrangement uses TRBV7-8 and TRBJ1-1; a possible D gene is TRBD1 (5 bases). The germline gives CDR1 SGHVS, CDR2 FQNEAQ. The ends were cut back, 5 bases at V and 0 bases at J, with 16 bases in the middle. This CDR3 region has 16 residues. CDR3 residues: CASSLGSTAVNTEAFF. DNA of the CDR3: TGTGCCAGCAGCCTTGGGTCGACAGCCGTGAACACTGAAGCTTTCTTT.

The CDR3 region has the DNA TGTGCCAGCTCTAACGTGGGGACTAGTGGCACCGGGGAGCTGTTTTTT. Translation: CASSNVGTSGTGELFF. V gene TRBV6-9 combines with J gene TRBJ2-2; TRBD2 matches at 8 bases. Germline V gene data show CDR1 as MNHGY and CDR2 as SVAAGI. The V segment lost 8 bases and the J segment 4 bases; nucleotides outside the gene matches: 12. The CDR3 runs 16 residues.

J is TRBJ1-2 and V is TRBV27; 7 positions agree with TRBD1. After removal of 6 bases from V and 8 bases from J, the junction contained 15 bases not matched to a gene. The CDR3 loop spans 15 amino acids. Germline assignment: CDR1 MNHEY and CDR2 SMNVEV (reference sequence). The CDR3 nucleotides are TGTGCCAGCAGGCCCACAGGGGCCCCCTGGGGGGGCTACACCTTC. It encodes CASRPTGAPWGGYTF.

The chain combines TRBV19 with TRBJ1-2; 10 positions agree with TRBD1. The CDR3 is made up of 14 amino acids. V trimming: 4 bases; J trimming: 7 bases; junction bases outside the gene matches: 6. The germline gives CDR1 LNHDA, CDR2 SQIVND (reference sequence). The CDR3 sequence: CASSNDRGHGGYTF. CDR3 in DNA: TGTGCCAGTAGTAACGACAGGGGGCACGGTGGCTACACCTTC.

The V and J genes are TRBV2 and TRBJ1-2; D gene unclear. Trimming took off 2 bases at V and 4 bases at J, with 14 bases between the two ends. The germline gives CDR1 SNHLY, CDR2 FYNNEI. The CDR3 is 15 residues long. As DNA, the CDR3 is TGTGCCAGCAGTGAAAGAAACAACCGGGGCTATGGCTACACCTTC. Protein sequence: CASSERNNRGYGYTF. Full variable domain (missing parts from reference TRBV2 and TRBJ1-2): EPEVTQTPSHQVTQMGQEVILRCVPISNHLYFYWYRQILGQKVEFLVSFYNNEISEKSEIFDDQFSVERPDGSNFTLKIRSTKLEDSAMYFCASSERNNRGYGYTFGSGTRLTVV.

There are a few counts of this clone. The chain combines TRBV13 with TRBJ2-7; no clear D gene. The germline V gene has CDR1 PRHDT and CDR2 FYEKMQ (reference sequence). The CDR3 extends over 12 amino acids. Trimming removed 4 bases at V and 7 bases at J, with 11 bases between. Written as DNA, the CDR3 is TGTGCCAGCAGCTCGGAGTCGTGGGAGCAGTACTTC. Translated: CASSSESWEQYF.

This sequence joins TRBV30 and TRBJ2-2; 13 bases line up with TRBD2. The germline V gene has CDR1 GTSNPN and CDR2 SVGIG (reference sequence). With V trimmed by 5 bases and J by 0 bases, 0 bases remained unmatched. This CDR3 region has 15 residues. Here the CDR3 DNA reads TGTGCCTGGGGACTAGCGGGAGCGAACACCGGGGAGCTGTTTTTT. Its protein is CAWGLAGANTGELFF.

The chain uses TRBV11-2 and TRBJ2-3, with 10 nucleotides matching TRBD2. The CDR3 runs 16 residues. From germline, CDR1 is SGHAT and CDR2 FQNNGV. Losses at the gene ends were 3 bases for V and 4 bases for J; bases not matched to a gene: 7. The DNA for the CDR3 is TGTGCCAGCAGCTTTCGAGCGGGAGGGCCCTCAGATACGCAGTATTTT. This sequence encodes CASSFRAGGPSDTQYF.

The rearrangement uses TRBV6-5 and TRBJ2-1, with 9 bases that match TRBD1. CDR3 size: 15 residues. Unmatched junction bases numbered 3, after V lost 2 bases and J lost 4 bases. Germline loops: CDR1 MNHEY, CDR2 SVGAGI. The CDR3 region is CASSYRGQGYNEQFF. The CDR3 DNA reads TGTGCCAGCAGTTACCGGGGACAGGGTTACAATGAGCAGTTCTTC.

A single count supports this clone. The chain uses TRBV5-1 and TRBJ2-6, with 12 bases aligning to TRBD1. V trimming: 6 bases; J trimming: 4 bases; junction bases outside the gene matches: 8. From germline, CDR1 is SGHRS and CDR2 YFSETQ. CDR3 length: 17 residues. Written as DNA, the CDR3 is TGCGCCAGCATCCCGGGACAGGGGGCGCTCGGGGCCAACGTCCTGACTTTC. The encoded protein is CASIPGQGALGANVLTF. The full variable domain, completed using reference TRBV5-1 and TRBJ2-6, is KAGVTQTPRYLIKTRGQQVTLSCSPISGHRSVSWYQQTPGQGLQFLFEYFSETQRNKGNFPGRFSGRQFSNSRSEMNVSTLELGDSALYLCASIPGQGALGANVLTFGAGSRLTVL.

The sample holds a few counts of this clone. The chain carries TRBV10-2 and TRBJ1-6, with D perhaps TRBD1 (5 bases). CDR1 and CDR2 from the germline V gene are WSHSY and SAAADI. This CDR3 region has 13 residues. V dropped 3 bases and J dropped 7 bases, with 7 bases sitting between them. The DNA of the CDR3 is TGCGCCAGCAGTGACAGGGTCAATTCACCCCTCCACTTT. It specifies CASSDRVNSPLHF.